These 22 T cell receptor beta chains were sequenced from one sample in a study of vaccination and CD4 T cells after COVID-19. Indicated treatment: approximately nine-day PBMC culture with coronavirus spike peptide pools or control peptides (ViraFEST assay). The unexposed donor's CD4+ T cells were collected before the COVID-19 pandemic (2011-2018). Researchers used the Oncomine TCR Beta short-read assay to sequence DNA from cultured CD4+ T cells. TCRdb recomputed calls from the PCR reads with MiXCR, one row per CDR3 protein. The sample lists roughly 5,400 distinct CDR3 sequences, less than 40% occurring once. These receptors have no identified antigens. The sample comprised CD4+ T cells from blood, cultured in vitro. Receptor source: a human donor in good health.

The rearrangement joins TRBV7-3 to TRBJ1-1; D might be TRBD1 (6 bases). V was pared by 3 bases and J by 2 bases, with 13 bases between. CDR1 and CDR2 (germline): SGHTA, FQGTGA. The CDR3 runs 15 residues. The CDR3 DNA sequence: TGTGCCAGCAGCTTGGGGGGCCCAGGAAACACTGAAGCTTTCTTT. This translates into CASSLGGPGNTEAFF.

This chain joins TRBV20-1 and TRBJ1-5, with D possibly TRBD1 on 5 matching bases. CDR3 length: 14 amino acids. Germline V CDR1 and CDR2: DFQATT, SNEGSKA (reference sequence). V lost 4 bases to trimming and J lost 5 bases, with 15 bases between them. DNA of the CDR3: TGCAGTGCTAATCTCGGGGGGGAAGATCAGCCCCAGCATTTT. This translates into CSANLGGEDQPQHF.

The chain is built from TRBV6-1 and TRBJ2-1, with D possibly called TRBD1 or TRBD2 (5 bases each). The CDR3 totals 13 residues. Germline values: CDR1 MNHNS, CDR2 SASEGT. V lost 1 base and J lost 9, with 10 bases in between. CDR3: CASSEGDLLEQFF. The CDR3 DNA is TGTGCCAGCAGTGAAGGGGACCTCCTTGAGCAGTTCTTC.

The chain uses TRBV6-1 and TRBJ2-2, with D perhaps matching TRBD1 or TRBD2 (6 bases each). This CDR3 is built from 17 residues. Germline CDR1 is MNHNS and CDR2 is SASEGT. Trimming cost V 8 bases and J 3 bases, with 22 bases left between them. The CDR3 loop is CASEGGGRPGDTGELFF. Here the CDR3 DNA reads TGTGCCAGCGAGGGCGGAGGGAGGCCAGGGGACACCGGGGAGCTGTTTTTT.

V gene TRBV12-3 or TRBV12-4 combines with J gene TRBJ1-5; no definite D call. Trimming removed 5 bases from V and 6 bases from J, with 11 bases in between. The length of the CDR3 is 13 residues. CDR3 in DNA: TGTGCCAGCAGTGCCTCGCGGGGTCAGCCCCAGCATTTT. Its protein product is CASSASRGQPQHF.

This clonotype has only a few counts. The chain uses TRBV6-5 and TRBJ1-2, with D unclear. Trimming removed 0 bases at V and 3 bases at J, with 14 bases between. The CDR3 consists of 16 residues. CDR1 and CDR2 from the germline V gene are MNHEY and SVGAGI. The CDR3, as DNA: TGTGCCAGCAGTTACTCGAGAAGGGTAGCGGACTATGGCTACACCTTC. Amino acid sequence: CASSYSRRVADYGYTF.

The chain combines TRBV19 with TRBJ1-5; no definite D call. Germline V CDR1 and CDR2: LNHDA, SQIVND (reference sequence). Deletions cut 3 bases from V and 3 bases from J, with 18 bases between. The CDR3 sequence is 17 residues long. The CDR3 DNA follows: TGTGCCAGTAGTATTCTAAACACTCCGGGCCCCAATCAGCCCCAGCATTTT. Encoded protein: CASSILNTPGPNQPQHF.

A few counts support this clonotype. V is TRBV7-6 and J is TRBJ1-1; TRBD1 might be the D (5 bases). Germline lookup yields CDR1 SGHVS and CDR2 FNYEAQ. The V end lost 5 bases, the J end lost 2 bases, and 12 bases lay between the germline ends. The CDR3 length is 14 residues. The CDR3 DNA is TGTGCCAGCAGCGGAGACGGGGGAAACACTGAAGCTTTCTTT. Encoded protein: CASSGDGGNTEAFF.

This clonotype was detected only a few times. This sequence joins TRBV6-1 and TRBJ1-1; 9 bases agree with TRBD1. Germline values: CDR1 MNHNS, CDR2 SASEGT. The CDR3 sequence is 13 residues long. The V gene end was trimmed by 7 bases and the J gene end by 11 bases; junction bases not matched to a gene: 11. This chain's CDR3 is CASTVKRDRAAFF. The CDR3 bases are TGTGCCAGCACAGTTAAAAGGGACAGGGCTGCTTTCTTT.

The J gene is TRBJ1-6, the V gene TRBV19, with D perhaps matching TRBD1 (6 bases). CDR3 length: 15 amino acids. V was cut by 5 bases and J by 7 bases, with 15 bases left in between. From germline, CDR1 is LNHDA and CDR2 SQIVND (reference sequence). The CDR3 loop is CASSPGRGGNSPLHF. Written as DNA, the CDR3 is TGTGCCAGTAGTCCCGGTAGGGGGGGCAATTCACCCCTCCACTTT.

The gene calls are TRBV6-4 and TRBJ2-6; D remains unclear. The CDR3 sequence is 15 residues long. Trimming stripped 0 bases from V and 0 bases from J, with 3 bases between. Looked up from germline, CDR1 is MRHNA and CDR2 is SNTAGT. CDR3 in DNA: TGTGCCAGCAGTGACTCCAGCTCTGGGGCCAACGTCCTGACTTTC. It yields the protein CASSDSSSGANVLTF.

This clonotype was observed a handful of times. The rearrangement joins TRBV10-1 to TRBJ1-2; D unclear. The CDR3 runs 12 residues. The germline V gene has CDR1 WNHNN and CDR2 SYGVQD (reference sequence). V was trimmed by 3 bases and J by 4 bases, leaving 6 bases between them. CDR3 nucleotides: TGCGCCAGCAGTGACACCAGCTATGGCTACACCTTC. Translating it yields CASSDTSYGYTF.

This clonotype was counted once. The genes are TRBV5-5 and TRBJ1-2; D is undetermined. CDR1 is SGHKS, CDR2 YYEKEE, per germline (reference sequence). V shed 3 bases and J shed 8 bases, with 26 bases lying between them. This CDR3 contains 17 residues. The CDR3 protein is CASSSEVSLEIWSGYTF. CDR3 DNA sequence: TGTGCCAGCAGCTCGGAGGTCAGCCTAGAGATTTGGAGCGGCTACACCTTC. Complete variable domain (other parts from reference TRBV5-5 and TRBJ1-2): DAGVTQSPTHLIKTRGQQVTLRCSPISGHKSVSWYQQVLGQGPQFIFQYYEKEERGRGNFPDRFSARQFPNYSSELNVNALLLGDSALYLCASSSEVSLEIWSGYTFGSGTRLTVV.

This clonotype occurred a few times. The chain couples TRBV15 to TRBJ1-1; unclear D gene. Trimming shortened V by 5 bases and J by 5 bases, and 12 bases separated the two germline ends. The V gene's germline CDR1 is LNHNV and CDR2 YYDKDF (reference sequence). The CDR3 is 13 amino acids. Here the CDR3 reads CATSGSGITEAFF. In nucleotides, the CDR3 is TGTGCCACCAGCGGATCCGGGATTACTGAAGCTTTCTTT.

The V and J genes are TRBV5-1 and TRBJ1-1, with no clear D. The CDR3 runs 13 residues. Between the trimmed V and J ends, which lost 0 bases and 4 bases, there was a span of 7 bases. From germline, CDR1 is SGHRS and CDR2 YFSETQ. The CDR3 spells CASSLEAPTEAFF. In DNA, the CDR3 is TGCGCCAGCAGCTTGGAGGCCCCCACTGAAGCTTTCTTT.

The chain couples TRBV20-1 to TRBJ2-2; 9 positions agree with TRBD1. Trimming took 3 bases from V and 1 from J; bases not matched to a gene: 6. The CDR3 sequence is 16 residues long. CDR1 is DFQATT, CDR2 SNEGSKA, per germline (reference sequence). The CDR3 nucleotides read TGCAGTGCTAGCTGGGACAGGGCCGTGAACACCGGGGAGCTGTTTTTT. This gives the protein CSASWDRAVNTGELFF.

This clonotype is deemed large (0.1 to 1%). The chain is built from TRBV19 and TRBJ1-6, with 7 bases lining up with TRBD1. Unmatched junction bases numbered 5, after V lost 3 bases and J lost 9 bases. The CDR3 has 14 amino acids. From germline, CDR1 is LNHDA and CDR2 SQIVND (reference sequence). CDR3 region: CASSISGGGSPLHF. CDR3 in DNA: TGTGCCAGTAGTATTTCAGGGGGTGGTTCACCCCTCCACTTT.

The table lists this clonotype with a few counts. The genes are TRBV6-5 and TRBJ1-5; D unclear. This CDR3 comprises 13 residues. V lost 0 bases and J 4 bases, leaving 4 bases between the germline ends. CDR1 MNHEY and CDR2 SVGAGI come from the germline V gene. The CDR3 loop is CASSYSWNQPQHF. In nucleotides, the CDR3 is TGTGCCAGCAGTTACTCATGGAATCAGCCCCAGCATTTT.

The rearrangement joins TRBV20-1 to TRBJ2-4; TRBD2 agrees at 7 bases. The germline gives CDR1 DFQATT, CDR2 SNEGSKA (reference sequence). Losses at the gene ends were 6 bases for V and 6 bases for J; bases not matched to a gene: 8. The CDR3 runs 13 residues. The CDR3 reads CSACREGRNIQYF. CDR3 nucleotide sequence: TGCAGTGCCTGTAGGGAGGGGAGAAACATTCAGTACTTC.

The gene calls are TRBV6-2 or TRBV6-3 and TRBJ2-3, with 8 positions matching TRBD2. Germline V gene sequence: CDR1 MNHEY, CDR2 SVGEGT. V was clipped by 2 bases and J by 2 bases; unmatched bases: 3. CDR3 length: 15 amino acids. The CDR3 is CASSYRGGNTDTQYF. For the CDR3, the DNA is TGTGCCAGCAGTTACCGGGGGGGGAACACAGATACGCAGTATTTT.

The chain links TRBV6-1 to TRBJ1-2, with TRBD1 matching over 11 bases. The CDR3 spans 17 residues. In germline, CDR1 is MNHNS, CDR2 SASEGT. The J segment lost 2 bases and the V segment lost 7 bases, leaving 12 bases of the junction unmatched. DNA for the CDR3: TGTGCCAGCAAACCTCCGGGACAGGGGGTATCCAACTATGGCTACACCTTC. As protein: CASKPPGQGVSNYGYTF.

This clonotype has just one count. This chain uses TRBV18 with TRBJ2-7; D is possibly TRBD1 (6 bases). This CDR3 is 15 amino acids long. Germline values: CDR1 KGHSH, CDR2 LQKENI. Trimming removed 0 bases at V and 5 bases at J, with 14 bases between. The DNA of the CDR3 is TGTGCCAGCTCACCACCGGCTGGACAGTCCCACGAGCAGTACTTC. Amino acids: CASSPPAGQSHEQYF.